Described below is a single TCR beta chain sequence and its context. Its antigen target is currently unknown. Nothing much larger sits one base from this clone, and base qualities are not available. Peripheral blood CD8+ and CD4+ T cells from healthy donors, Susac syndrome patients and multiple sclerosis patients were profiled using high-throughput TCR beta sequencing. The multiple sclerosis controls were treatment-naive patients whose relapsing-remitting disease, either stable or active, fulfilled the revised McDonald criteria. Bulk CD8+ and CD4+ T cells were purified magnetically by negative isolation, whereas CD8+ TEMRA cells were enriched by FACS. Blood was collected in EDTA tubes and processed within 24 hours, with PBMCs isolated through density gradient centrifugation. PBMCs intended for TCR sequencing were cryopreserved in liquid nitrogen and were subsequently thawed in a 37 degrees C water bath. The sorted or isolated CD4+, CD8+ and CD8+ TEMRA cells reached a purity of at least 90%.

This record comes from a study of CD8 T cells in Susac syndrome (dated by TCRdb to about 2019). As for the study more broadly: Whether CD8+ T cell activation and differentiation in Susac syndrome was antigen driven was tested using repertoire sequencing.

RNA was extracted using the RNeasy kit, and roughly 0.45 to 1 microgram was reverse transcribed with random hexamers. The immunoSEQ multiplex PCR assay, which covers 54 Vbeta and 13 Jbeta segments, was used to amplify TCR beta CDR3 regions. PCR amplification bias was corrected using a synthetic template baseline for primer optimization and computational correction. Turning to the authors' computational methods: Reads were annotated to V, D and J genes per IMGT and analyzed with immunoSEQ Analyzer, keeping only productive sequences. Clonality was calculated as one minus the Shannon entropy normalized by log2 of the number of productive unique sequences. For each patient and control, public and private clones were evaluated among the 100 most prevalent clones. Susac-specific clones were defined as absent from healthy and MS cohorts, about 1,000 published viral clones and other ImmuneACCESS disease sequences. TCRdb redid the processing of the public reads, applying fastp at Q25 and MiXCR, and retained in-frame beta chains. Rows are combined by CDR3 protein, so each entry shows the most common genes and DNA. The V and J calls reflect TCRdb's pipeline rather than the authors' work. Recorded for this sample are 100,000 to 150,000 distinct CDR3 sequences; approximately 93% of them occurred a single time. The top ten clones comprise about 0.096% of the sample.

The CDR3 covers 14 residues, taking in both the cysteine and the phenylalanine. Here the CDR3 DNA is all that survives: 42 bases in frame from base 1. Per the germline V gene (reference sequence), LNHDA is the CDR1 and SQIVND is the CDR2. The germline V and J ends show losses of 5 bases and 3 bases respectively, and no gene match explains 4 bases of the junction. What the research found in general, with its limitations: The number of individuals in the TCR sequencing and HLA analysis was recognized as being relatively small.

The chain employs TRBV19 and TRBJ1-3, with 7 junctional bases fitting TRBD1. This clonotype was sampled from a human donor with multiple sclerosis. Sequenced: CD4+ T cells from PBMCs. CDR3 region: CASSGGGLGNTIYF. The nucleotide sequence reads TGTGCCAGTAGTGGAGGGGGCCTTGGAAACACCATATATTTT.